This T cell receptor beta chain came from a study of T cells in Graves' hyperthyroidism and ophthalmopathy. Researchers defined stable Graves' hyperthyroidism as no ophthalmopathy progression within 18 months. Diagnosis of hyperthyroidism was new in patients aged 18 to 65, and its duration was under 2 months. Source material for PBMCs was over 7.5 ml fresh peripheral blood. The investigators amplified TCR beta CDR3 regions from RNA transcripts. When the TCR CDR3 underwent first-round RT-PCR, the HTBI primer set was used. MiXCR was run by TCRdb on the multiplex PCR reads, yielding one entry per CDR3 protein. The sample consists of a few hundred thousand distinct CDR3 sequences, just under 15% of them appearing once. The V and J ends lost 7 bases and 0 bases respectively, with 7 bases between them. Germline values: CDR1 SNHLY, CDR2 FYNNEI. The CDR3 spans 13 residues. In this sample, this clonotype turned up many times.

The sequenced sample was blood. The TCR was taken from a woman between 25 and 40 years old with Graves' hyperthyroidism. The chain employs TRBV2 and TRBJ2-1; D remains ambiguous. CDR3 amino acids: CASNGPSYNEQFF. The CDR3 DNA sequence: TGTGCCAGCAACGGCCCCTCCTACAATGAGCAGTTCTTC.